Listed below are T cell receptor beta chains from one sample, sequenced in a study of glioma-infiltrating T cells after dendritic cell vaccination. The assay was immunoSEQ multiplex PCR, and TCRdb's table has in-frame clones only and misses some. The sample contains 100,000 or so clones, almost 90% of which appear only once. The sequencing here drew on blood, taken after dendritic cell vaccination. All receptors derive from a human donor with glioblastoma. Both conserved end residues are part of each CDR3. Only part of the rows carry a size: once, few, many, or a class if the clone is expanded.

abundance	j_gene	v_gene	CDR3aa
few	TRBJ2-7	TRBV6-6	CASSYSAGGVYEQYF
few	TRBJ2-1	TRBV9	CASSPTSGFAYNEQFF
.	TRBJ2-3	TRBV5-1	CASSLEASGNTDTQYF
.	TRBJ1-1	TRBV2	CASSELQSDTEAFF
.	TRBJ2-3	TRBV2	CASSPTDTQYF
.	TRBJ2-5	TRBV6-1	CASSESYGQETQYF
.	TRBJ1-1	TRBV4-2	CASSQGGIIQGAGAFF
.	TRBJ2-3	TRBV6-1	CASSDPRDSGRDTQYF
.	TRBJ2-7	TRBV5-1	CASSSQGTGAYEQYF
once	TRBJ1-2	TRBV11-2	CASSSQGVYGYTF
.	TRBJ1-2	TRBV9	CASSVAPGEEGYTF
.	TRBJ2-1	TRBV6-5	CASSYESMAYNEQFF
.	TRBJ2-7	TRBV6-5	CASSYGDLQYF
.	TRBJ2-7	TRBV11-2	CASSPRGLAGGSEQYF
.	TRBJ1-2	TRBV2	CASSEGSSGAVGYTF
.	TRBJ2-7	TRBV5-6	CASRTSGAYEQYF
.	TRBJ1-1	TRBV27	CASSLSGDRVSTEAFF
.	TRBJ2-5	TRBV7-3	CASSLREGETQYF
.	TRBJ2-7	TRBV30	CAWTLAAASGGPRF
few	TRBJ2-7	TRBV5-1	CASSLDSSSYEQYF
once	TRBJ2-2	TRBV10-3	CAMRQPAGELFF
.	.	TRBV2	CASKWWDSYEQYF
.	TRBJ1-2	TRBV29-1	CSVTRGYGYTF
.	TRBJ2-1	TRBV5-6	CASIKTGEPNNEQFF
.	TRBJ2-7	TRBV4-1	CASSQGAAFGPSYEQYF
.	TRBJ1-2	TRBV29-1	CSVEDLQGYGYTF
.	TRBJ1-5	TRBV30	CAWSPGQPNQPQHF
.	TRBJ1-5	TRBV6-5	CASSSTGSSNQPQHF
.	TRBJ2-1	TRBV7-8	CASSFIRESDEQFF
.	TRBJ2-3	TRBV7-8	CASSPNRVTDTQYF
once	TRBJ2-4	TRBV7-9	CASSTGGQRGGRKNIQYF
.	TRBJ2-2	TRBV10-3	CAISEGRLWKNTGELFF
.	TRBJ2-1	TRBV10-1	CASSEGGANEQFF
.	TRBJ2-2	TRBV18	CASSPRTANTGELFF
.	TRBJ1-5	TRBV6-6	CASRPEGHLVNQPQHF
.	TRBJ2-3	TRBV9	CASSVVNSLQTDTQYF
.	TRBJ1-2	TRBV6-5	CASSGAGGAGYGYTF
.	TRBJ1-1	TRBV7-3	CASSAGTGDTEAFF
.	TRBJ2-7	TRBV5-6	CASTQLAAYEQYF
.	TRBJ2-7	TRBV6-6	CASSYSRTGGYEQYF
.	TRBJ2-7	TRBV6-5	CASSVTGATVYEQYF
.	TRBJ1-1	TRBV9	CASSVGKGGINTEAFF
.	TRBJ1-2	TRBV2	CASSPHRASNGYTF
.	TRBJ2-5	TRBV2	CASSKDRGGETQYF
.	TRBJ1-2	TRBV27	CASSLSVPIAGYGYTF
.	TRBJ2-2	TRBV6-1	CASRPGTGRTGELFF
.	TRBJ2-5	TRBV27	CASSLQETQYF
once	TRBJ1-4	TRBV25-1	CASTDDSGNEKLFF
.	TRBJ2-7	TRBV2	CASSWGQSSYEQYF
.	TRBJ1-2	TRBV7-9	CASSLDLTGPYGYTF
.	TRBJ1-2	TRBV23-1	CASSQSLRVGYTF
.	TRBJ1-6	TRBV6-5	CASMPRQGSLHF
.	TRBJ2-1	TRBV6-5	CASSPTGGRSSQFF
.	TRBJ2-3	TRBV5-1	CASRQYSMDTQYF
.	TRBJ2-6	TRBV19	CATGTSGGSGANVLTF